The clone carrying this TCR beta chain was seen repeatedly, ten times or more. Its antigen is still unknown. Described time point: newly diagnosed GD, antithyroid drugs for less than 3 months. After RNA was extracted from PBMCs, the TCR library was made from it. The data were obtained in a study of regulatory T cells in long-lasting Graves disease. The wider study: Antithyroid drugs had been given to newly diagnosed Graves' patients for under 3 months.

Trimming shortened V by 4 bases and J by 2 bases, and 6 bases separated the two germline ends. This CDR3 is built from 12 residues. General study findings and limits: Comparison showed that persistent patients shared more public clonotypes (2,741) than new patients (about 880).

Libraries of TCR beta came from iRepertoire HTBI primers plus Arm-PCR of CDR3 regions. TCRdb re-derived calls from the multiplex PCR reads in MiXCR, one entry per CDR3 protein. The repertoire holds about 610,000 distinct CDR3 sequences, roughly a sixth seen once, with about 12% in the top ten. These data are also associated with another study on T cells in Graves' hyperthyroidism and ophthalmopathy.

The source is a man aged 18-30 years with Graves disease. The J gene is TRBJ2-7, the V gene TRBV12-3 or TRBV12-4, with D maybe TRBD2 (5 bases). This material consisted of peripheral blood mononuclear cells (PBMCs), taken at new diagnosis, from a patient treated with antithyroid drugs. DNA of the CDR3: TGTGCCAGCAGTTGGAGGACCTACGAGCAGTACTTC. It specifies CASSWRTYEQYF.